The 18 T cell receptor beta chains listed next were all sequenced from one sample in a study of blood T cell repertoires in COVID-19. Method: immunoSEQ multiplex PCR; TCRdb's copy keeps in-frame clones and lacks some. The sample holds around 31,000 clones, about nine tenths seen once. Sequencing was done on a sample of peripheral blood. The receptors here all came from a man in his 60s with acute or convalescent COVID-19.

V is TRBV4-3 and J is TRBJ2-1; weak D call: TRBD2 (6 bases). Per the germline V gene, CDR1 is LGHNA and CDR2 is YSLEER. V was shortened by 0 bases and J by 1 base, with 13 bases between the two germline ends. The CDR3 loop spans 17 amino acids. The CDR3 spells CASSQEGSGHSYNEQFF. CDR3 in DNA: TGCGCCAGCAGCCAAGAAGGGAGCGGGCATTCCTACAATGAGCAGTTCTTC.

The chain combines TRBV6-2 or TRBV6-3 with TRBJ2-1; 14 bases are shared with TRBD2. The CDR3 has 15 amino acids. With 4 bases clipped from V and 7 bases from J, the junction kept 3 bases outside the gene matches. Germline V CDR1 and CDR2: MNHEY, SVGEGT. In nucleotides, the CDR3 is TGTGCCAGCAGTTTCGGGACTAGCGGGGGAAATGAGCAGTTCTTC. Protein: CASSFGTSGGNEQFF.

The chain recombines TRBV27 with TRBJ2-7, with 7 bases lining up with TRBD1. Germline loops: CDR1 MNHEY, CDR2 SMNVEV (reference sequence). The CDR3 has 16 amino acids. With 5 bases clipped from V and 1 base from J, the junction kept 11 bases outside the gene matches. This CDR3 is CASSPRLQGSSYEQYF. In DNA, the CDR3 is TGTGCCAGCAGTCCAAGACTACAGGGGTCGTCCTACGAGCAGTACTTC.

The V call is TRBV9, the J call TRBJ2-5, with TRBD1 identical over 7 bases. V was pared by 4 bases and J by 2 bases, with 8 bases of the junction left unmatched. The germline CDR1 and CDR2 sequences are SGDLS and YYNGEE. The CDR3 has 15 amino acids. The chain's CDR3 is CASSPGQVLQETQYF. The DNA for the CDR3 is TGTGCCAGCAGCCCCGGACAGGTCCTTCAAGAGACCCAGTACTTC.

This chain uses TRBV27 with TRBJ1-2, with D tentatively TRBD1 (6 bases). Looked up from germline, CDR1 is MNHEY and CDR2 is SMNVEV (reference sequence). This CDR3 is 15 amino acids long. With 1 base removed from V and 6 bases from J, the gap between germline ends came to 15 bases. The CDR3 DNA is TGTGCCAGCAGTTTATTTTCAGGGGATACCCATGGCTACACCTTC. It yields the protein CASSLFSGDTHGYTF.

The V gene is TRBV7-9, the J gene TRBJ2-5; D gene ambiguous. Trimming took 1 base from V and 4 from J, leaving 10 bases between them. The CDR3 has 14 amino acids. Germline-derived CDR1 and CDR2 are SEHNR and FQNEAQ (reference sequence). The CDR3 coding sequence is TGTGCCAGCAGCTTAGGGCAGGCGAGAGAGACCCAGTACTTC. It encodes CASSLGQARETQYF.

CDR3 sequence: CASSAGGSSYNSPLHF. The CDR3 DNA reads TGTGCCAGCAGCGCCGGAGGATCCTCCTATAATTCACCCCTCCACTTT. The gene calls are TRBV9 and TRBJ1-6; D is uncertain. The V end lost 3 bases, the J end lost 0 bases, and 10 bases lay between the germline ends. The CDR3 runs 16 residues. Germline V gene data show CDR1 as SGDLS and CDR2 as YYNGEE.

The chain has TRBV4-2 and TRBJ1-6; 7 bases line up with TRBD1. Germline values: CDR1 LGHNA, CDR2 YNFKEQ. CDR3 length equals 16 residues. The ends lost 1 base at V and 10 bases at J; junction bases unmatched: 10. The CDR3 nucleotides read TGTGCCAGCAGCCAAGTCGAGGGGGCTTCGAAATCACCCCTCCACTTT. Translation gives CASSQVEGASKSPLHF.

This clone was recorded once. This chain connects TRBV6-1 to TRBJ1-1; 9 bases match TRBD1. The CDR3 is made up of 12 amino acids. The germline V gene encodes CDR1 MNHNS and CDR2 SASEGT. The V segment lost 3 bases and the J segment 11 bases; nucleotides outside the gene matches: 4. CDR3 residues: CASSDYGTGAFF. CDR3 bases: TGTGCCAGCAGTGATTACGGGACAGGGGCTTTCTTT.

This clone was found once. This chain uses TRBV7-9 with TRBJ1-4, with 9 bases lining up with TRBD1. Germline V gene sequence: CDR1 SEHNR, CDR2 FQNEAQ (reference sequence). This CDR3 spans 17 amino acids. V shed 2 bases and J 6 bases; nucleotides not matched to a gene: 10. As DNA, the CDR3 is TGTGCCAGCAGCTTATCATCCACCGGGACAGGGCATGAAAAACTGTTTTTT. This codes for CASSLSSTGTGHEKLFF. Combining the CDR3 with reference TRBV7-9 and TRBJ1-4 gives the whole variable domain DTGVSQNPRHKITKRGQNVTFRCDPISEHNRLYWYRQTLGQGPEFLTYFQNEAQLEKSRLLSDRFSAERPKGSFSTLEIQRTEQGDSAMYLCASSLSSTGTGHEKLFFGSGTQLSVL.

The CDR3 DNA reads as TGTGCCAGCAGCAGAGGCGAGACCCAGTACTTC. It codes for CASSRGETQYF. The genes are TRBV7-6 and TRBJ2-5; D is undetermined. Trimming shortened V by 5 bases and J by 5 bases, and 6 bases separated the two germline ends. This CDR3 spans 11 amino acids. In germline, CDR1 is SGHVS, CDR2 FNYEAQ.

This sequence joins TRBV6-5 and TRBJ2-5, with 7 bases that match TRBD1. Germline CDR1 and CDR2: MNHEY and SVGAGI. V dropped 4 bases and J dropped 7; count of bases not matched to a gene: 12. The CDR3 sequence is 15 residues long. CDR3 region: CASSSGTVGGGTQYF. In DNA, the CDR3 is TGTGCCAGCAGTTCAGGGACAGTGGGCGGTGGGACCCAGTACTTC.

The rearrangement uses TRBV13 and TRBJ2-5, with 12 bases lining up with TRBD2. CDR1 is PRHDT, CDR2 FYEKMQ, per germline (reference sequence). The J segment lost 4 bases and the V segment lost 5 bases, leaving 11 bases of the junction unmatched. The CDR3 is 17 amino acids. CDR3 sequence (DNA): TGTGCCAGCAGCCTTTATATGGGGACTAGCGGGCCAGAGACCCAGTACTTC. Residues: CASSLYMGTSGPETQYF.

The V and J genes are TRBV7-9 and TRBJ2-1, with D unresolved. The length of the CDR3 is 15 residues. The germline CDR1 and CDR2 sequences are SEHNR and FQNEAQ (reference sequence). V dropped 3 bases and J dropped 0 bases, with 9 bases sitting between them. CDR3 residues: CASSFDTGSYNEQFF. CDR3 DNA: TGTGCCAGCAGCTTTGACACCGGCTCCTACAATGAGCAGTTCTTC.

This clone appeared a few times. Its ends do not fully match the called genes, so a read error is possible. The chain couples TRBV11-3 to TRBJ1-2; 9 nucleotides line up with TRBD1. Germline lookup yields CDR1 SGHNT and CDR2 YENEEA. There are 15 residues in the CDR3. CDR3 bases: TGTGCCAGCAGCCTAGAGGGACAGGGAAACTATGGCTACACCTTC. It encodes CASSLEGQGNYGYTF.

This clone has a single count. One end of the junction does not line up with germline, which may come from a read error. The chain uses TRBV5-6 and TRBJ1-1, with a possible D match to TRBD1 (5 bases). The CDR3 has 13 amino acids. The germline V gene encodes CDR1 SGHDT and CDR2 YYEEEE. The CDR3, as DNA: TGTGCCAGCAGGTTGGGGCAGAACACTGAAGCTTTCTTT. Amino acids: CASRLGQNTEAFF.

V usage is TRBV18 and J usage is TRBJ1-1; D is unresolved. Trimming stripped 4 bases from V and 2 bases from J, with 11 bases between. Germline V CDR1 and CDR2: KGHSH, LQKENI. The CDR3 totals 14 residues. The CDR3 loop is CASSLAGGNTEAFF. The DNA of the CDR3 is TGTGCCAGCTCACTAGCAGGAGGAAACACTGAAGCTTTCTTT. Filled out from reference TRBV18 and TRBJ1-1, the complete variable domain reads NAGVMQNPRHLVRRRGQEARLRCSPMKGHSHVYWYRQLPEEGLKFMVYLQKENIIDESGMPKERFSAEFPKEGPSILRIQQVVRGDSAAYFCASSLAGGNTEAFFGQGTRLTVV.

The V and J genes are TRBV24-1 and TRBJ2-1; 8 nucleotides align to TRBD1. This CDR3 comprises 16 residues. Germline V CDR1 and CDR2: KGHDR, SFDVKD. J was trimmed by 0 bases and V by 2 bases; bases with no gene match: 2. DNA for the CDR3: TGTGCCACCAGTGATTCCACAGGGGGCTCCTACAATGAGCAGTTCTTC. Protein sequence: CATSDSTGGSYNEQFF.